Below are 17 T cell receptor beta chains sequenced from a single sample in a study of blood T cell repertoires in COVID-19. Assay: immunoSEQ multiplex PCR; the TCRdb copy retains only in-frame clones and omits some. The sample yields 35,000 to 40,000 clones, roughly 84% seen once. The sequencing input was peripheral blood. These TCRs come from a man in his sixties with active COVID-19.

The chain couples TRBV10-3 to TRBJ2-5, with D tentatively TRBD1 (6 bases). The CDR3 extends over 14 amino acids. V was clipped by 0 bases and J by 5 bases, with 10 bases between them. The germline V gene has CDR1 ENHRY and CDR2 SYGVKD. The CDR3 region is CAISESRDTETQYF. In DNA form, the CDR3 reads TGTGCCATCAGTGAGTCACGGGACACGGAGACCCAGTACTTC.

The chain couples TRBV15 to TRBJ2-2, with 8 bases that match TRBD1. In germline, CDR1 is LNHNV, CDR2 YYDKDF (reference sequence). V lost 0 bases and J lost 0; bases outside the gene matches: 12. The CDR3 consists of 20 residues. The CDR3, as DNA: TGTGCCACCAGCAGAGATCATTGGCAGGGGGCACAAGCGAACACCGGGGAGCTGTTTTTT. Translation: CATSRDHWQGAQANTGELFF. Supplemented by reference TRBV15 and TRBJ2-2, the full variable domain reads DAMVIQNPRYQVTQFGKPVTLSCSQTLNHNVMYWYQQKSSQAPKLLFHYYDKDFNNEADTPDNFQSRRPNTSFCFLDIRSPGLGDTAMYLCATSRDHWQGAQANTGELFFGEGSRLTVL.

The rearrangement joins TRBV7-6 to TRBJ1-2; TRBD1 agrees at 10 bases. The CDR3 has 15 amino acids. Looked up from germline, CDR1 is SGHVS and CDR2 is FNYEAQ. With V trimmed by 5 bases and J by 1 base, 4 bases remained unmatched. CDR3 sequence reads: CASSPTGGFNYGYTF. CDR3 bases: TGTGCCAGCAGCCCGACAGGGGGCTTTAACTATGGCTACACCTTC.

The J gene is TRBJ1-1, the V gene TRBV3-1 (or the pseudogene TRBV3-2), with D perhaps TRBD1 (5 bases). The CDR3 totals 18 residues. Looked up from germline, CDR1 is LGHDT and CDR2 is YNNKEL (reference sequence). Trimming shortened V by 0 bases and J by 2 bases, and 19 bases separated the two germline ends. The chain's CDR3 is CASSQDFFLGGGNTEAFF. As DNA, the CDR3 is TGTGCCAGCAGCCAAGACTTCTTTTTGGGGGGGGGAAACACTGAAGCTTTCTTT.

This clone was detected once. V gene TRBV12-3 or TRBV12-4 combines with J gene TRBJ2-1; no clear D. The CDR3 has 12 amino acids. The V end was cut by 7 bases, the J end by 7 bases, with 11 bases between. The CDR3 reads CASTPRENEQFF. As DNA, the CDR3 is TGTGCCAGCACCCCCCGAGAGAATGAGCAGTTCTTC.

The chain is built from TRBV4-1 and TRBJ1-5, with D possibly being TRBD1 (5 bases). Per germline, CDR1 MGHRA and CDR2 YSYEKL. The V end lost 5 bases, the J end lost 3 bases, and 17 bases lay between the germline ends. The length of the CDR3 is 16 residues. The DNA for the CDR3 is TGCGCCAGCAGCAACCGGGGGGAAGGGCCCAATCAGCCCCAGCATTTT. It is translated as CASSNRGEGPNQPQHF.

For the CDR3, the DNA is TGCGCCAGCAGCCTAACTGAGAGGGGGCTCGGCACTGAAGCTTTCTTT. This codes for CASSLTERGLGTEAFF. V is TRBV4-1 and J is TRBJ1-1; 7 positions agree with TRBD1. CDR3 length equals 16 residues. Germline assignment: CDR1 MGHRA and CDR2 YSYEKL. Germline trimming cut 4 bases from V and 4 bases from J; bases unmatched to any gene: 12.

The rearrangement joins TRBV18 to TRBJ2-5; a possible D gene is TRBD1 (5 bases). Trimming pared 5 bases from V and 5 bases from J, leaving 15 bases between. Per the germline V gene, CDR1 is KGHSH and CDR2 is LQKENI. The CDR3 spans 14 residues. The CDR3 is CASSRQGGQETQYF. The CDR3 bases are TGTGCCAGCTCAAGGCAGGGTGGCCAGGAGACCCAGTACTTC.

The chain combines TRBV5-1 with TRBJ2-3, with TRBD1 matching 11 bases. This CDR3 region has 18 residues. V was pared by 4 bases and J by 5 bases, with 15 bases of the junction left unmatched. From germline, CDR1 is SGHRS and CDR2 YFSETQ. CDR3 region: CASSPNAWKGQGEDTQYF. The CDR3 DNA reads as TGCGCCAGCAGCCCCAACGCTTGGAAGGGACAGGGGGAAGATACGCAGTATTTT.

This clone has only one observation. V usage is TRBV10-3 and J usage is TRBJ2-2; TRBD2 is a possible D gene (5 bases). Germline assignment: CDR1 ENHRY and CDR2 SYGVKD. CDR3 length equals 16 residues. Trimming removed 0 bases at V and 4 bases at J, with 12 bases between. The CDR3: CAISESSREGTGELFF. CDR3 nucleotide sequence: TGTGCCATCAGTGAGTCGTCGAGGGAAGGCACCGGGGAGCTGTTTTTT.

The genes are TRBV7-8 and TRBJ1-6, with D perhaps matching TRBD1 (6 bases). CDR3 size: 17 residues. V lost 1 base and J lost 9, with 19 bases in between. Germline V CDR1 and CDR2: SGHVS, FQNEAQ. CDR3 loop: CASSLGSGAGAGSPLHF. The CDR3, as DNA: TGTGCCAGCAGCTTAGGATCGGGGGCGGGAGCGGGTTCACCCCTCCACTTT.

The chain combines TRBV7-2 with TRBJ2-3; TRBD2 matches 7 bases. V lost 5 bases, J lost 5 bases, and 7 bases stayed unmatched. CDR1 and CDR2 from the germline V gene are SGHTA and FQGNSA. The CDR3 totals 14 residues. The chain's CDR3 is CASSVTSSLDTQYF. The CDR3 DNA reads TGTGCCAGCAGCGTGACTAGCAGTTTAGATACGCAGTATTTT.

Only one count was recorded for this clone. This rearrangement joins TRBV5-1 to TRBJ1-6; 10 nucleotides align to TRBD1. The CDR3 length is 16 residues. V trimming: 0 bases; J trimming: 7 bases; junction bases outside the gene matches: 4. Germline V gene lookup returns CDR1 SGHRS and CDR2 YFSETQ. The chain's CDR3 is CASSLGQGAWNSPLHF. In DNA, the CDR3 is TGCGCCAGCAGCTTGGGACAGGGGGCCTGGAATTCACCCCTCCACTTT.

The chain employs TRBV18 and TRBJ2-1; a weak D match, TRBD1 (6 bases). Trimming removed 0 bases at V and 7 bases at J, with 16 bases between. CDR1 is KGHSH, CDR2 LQKENI, per germline. This CDR3 is built from 16 residues. For the CDR3, the DNA is TGTGCCAGCTCACCACCTGGAGTGGCAGGGGAAAATGAGCAGTTCTTC. This encodes CASSPPGVAGENEQFF.

The chain carries TRBV5-6 and TRBJ2-1, with 9 nucleotides matching TRBD2. CDR3 length: 14 amino acids. V lost 5 bases to trimming and J lost 11 bases; unmatched junction nucleotides: 11. Germline V gene sequence: CDR1 SGHDT, CDR2 YYEEEE. The CDR3 DNA is TGTGCCAGCAGAAGGCAGCGGGAGGCCCGGAAGCAGTTCTTC. It is translated as CASRRQREARKQFF.

The chain links TRBV9 to TRBJ2-7, with a tentative D call TRBD2 (5 bases). The CDR3 consists of 13 residues. Germline values: CDR1 SGDLS, CDR2 YYNGEE. Trimming pared 4 bases from V and 7 bases from J, leaving 15 bases between. The CDR3 reads CASSQNPRGEQYF. The CDR3 nucleotides read TGTGCCAGCAGCCAAAACCCCCGCGGGGAGCAGTACTTC.

This chain connects TRBV15 to TRBJ2-6, with D unresolved. Germline V gives CDR1 LNHNV, CDR2 YYDKDF (reference sequence). The CDR3 length is 15 residues. Trimming shortened V by 3 bases and J by 0 bases, and 6 bases separated the two germline ends. This CDR3 is CATSRASSGANVLTF. Written as DNA, the CDR3 is TGTGCCACCAGCAGGGCATCCTCTGGGGCCAACGTCCTGACTTTC.